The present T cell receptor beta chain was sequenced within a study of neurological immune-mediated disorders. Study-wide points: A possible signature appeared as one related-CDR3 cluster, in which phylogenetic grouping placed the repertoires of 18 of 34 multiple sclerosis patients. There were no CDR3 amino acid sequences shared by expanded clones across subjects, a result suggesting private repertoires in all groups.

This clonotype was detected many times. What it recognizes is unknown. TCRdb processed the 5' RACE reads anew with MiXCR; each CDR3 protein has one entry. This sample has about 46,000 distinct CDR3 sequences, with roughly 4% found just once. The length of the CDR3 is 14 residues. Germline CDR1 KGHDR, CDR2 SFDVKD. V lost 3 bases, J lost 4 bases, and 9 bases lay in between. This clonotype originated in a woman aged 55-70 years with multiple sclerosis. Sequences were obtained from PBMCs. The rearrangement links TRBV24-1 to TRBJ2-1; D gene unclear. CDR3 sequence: CATSDPTQYNEQFF. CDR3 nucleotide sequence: TGTGCCACCAGTGATCCGACCCAATACAATGAGCAGTTCTTC.